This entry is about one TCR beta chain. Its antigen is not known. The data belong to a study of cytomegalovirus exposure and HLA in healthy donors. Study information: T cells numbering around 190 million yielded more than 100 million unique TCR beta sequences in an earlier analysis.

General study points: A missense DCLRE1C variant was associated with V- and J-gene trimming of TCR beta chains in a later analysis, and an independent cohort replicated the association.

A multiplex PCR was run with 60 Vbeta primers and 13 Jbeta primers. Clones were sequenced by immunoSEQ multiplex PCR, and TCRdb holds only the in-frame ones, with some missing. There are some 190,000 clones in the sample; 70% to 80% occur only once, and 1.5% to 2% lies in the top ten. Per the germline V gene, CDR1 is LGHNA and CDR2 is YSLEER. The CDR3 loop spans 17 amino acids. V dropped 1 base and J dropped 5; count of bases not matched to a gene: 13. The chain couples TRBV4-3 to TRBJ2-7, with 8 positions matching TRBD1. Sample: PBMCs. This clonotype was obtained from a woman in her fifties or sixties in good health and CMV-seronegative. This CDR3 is CASSQGPGGGPLDEQYF. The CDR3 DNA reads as TGCGCCAGCAGCCAAGGCCCAGGGGGCGGGCCCCTGGACGAGCAGTACTTC.